The 15 T cell receptor beta chains listed next were all sequenced from one sample in a study of cytomegalovirus exposure and HLA in healthy donors. PCR amplification relied on 60 Vbeta primers (plus 13 Jbeta primers). Data came from immunoSEQ multiplex PCR; TCRdb stores just in-frame clones and leaves some out. The sample has around 99,000 clones, about 60% seen once; the top ten hold roughly 6.8%. The sample comprised PBMCs. The receptor set was obtained from a woman in her 30s in good health and CMV-seronegative.

This chain joins TRBV6-1 and TRBJ1-1, with D uncertain. The CDR3 has 14 amino acids. CDR1 and CDR2 (germline): MNHNS, SASEGT. Trimming shortened V by 6 bases and J by 1 base, and 12 bases separated the two germline ends. The DNA of the CDR3 is TGTGCCAGCAGCCATACTCAAGAGAACACTGAAGCTTTCTTT. Protein product: CASSHTQENTEAFF.

This clone has just one count. This chain joins TRBV13 and TRBJ2-3; 12 bases are shared with TRBD2. Germline values: CDR1 PRHDT, CDR2 FYEKMQ (reference sequence). The V segment lost 1 base and the J segment 2 bases; nucleotides outside the gene matches: 13. The CDR3 runs 20 residues. The CDR3 DNA reads TGTGCCAGCAGCTTAGCATGGCGGGCTAGCGGGGGGGAGCTCACAGATACGCAGTATTTT. Residues: CASSLAWRASGGELTDTQYF.

The J gene is TRBJ2-5, the V gene TRBV10-3; D possibly corresponds to TRBD1 (6 bases). The CDR3 length is 12 residues. Germline V gene sequence: CDR1 ENHRY, CDR2 SYGVKD. Between the trimmed V and J ends, which lost 2 bases and 12 bases, there was a span of 13 bases. The CDR3 reads CAISEVTGPEYF. Written as DNA, the CDR3 is TGTGCCATCAGTGAGGTGACAGGTCCTGAGTACTTC.

CDR3 loop: CAISESISGTPSYEQYF. CDR3 DNA sequence: TGTGCCATCAGTGAGTCCATATCCGGGACACCTTCCTACGAGCAGTACTTC. The rearrangement joins TRBV10-3 to TRBJ2-7, with D possibly matching TRBD1 (6 bases). The V end was cut by 0 bases, the J end by 1 base, with 16 bases between. The CDR3 is 17 amino acids. Per the germline V gene, CDR1 is ENHRY and CDR2 is SYGVKD.

The CDR3 loop is CASSPAGGPKNEQYF. The CDR3, as DNA: TGTGCCAGTAGTCCTGCGGGAGGGCCGAAGAACGAGCAGTACTTC. This chain joins TRBV19 and TRBJ2-7; 9 positions match TRBD2. The CDR3 extends over 15 amino acids. Germline V gene sequence: CDR1 LNHDA, CDR2 SQIVND (reference sequence). V lost 5 bases to trimming and J lost 5 bases; unmatched junction nucleotides: 10. Using reference TRBV19 and TRBJ2-7 for the parts outside the CDR3, the full variable domain is DGGITQSPKYLFRKEGQNVTLSCEQNLNHDAMYWYRQDPGQGLRLIYYSQIVNDFQKGDIAEGYSVSREKKESFPLTVTSAQKNPTAFYLCASSPAGGPKNEQYFGPGTRLTVT.

The V gene is TRBV29-1, the J gene TRBJ2-5; D might be TRBD2 (6 bases). Per the germline V gene, CDR1 is SQVTM and CDR2 is ANQGSEA. V was clipped by 4 bases and J by 1 base, with 7 bases between them. This CDR3 is 12 amino acids long. The CDR3 DNA reads TGCAGCGTTGTGGAGGGCCAAGAGACCCAGTACTTC. Amino acids: CSVVEGQETQYF.

The chain employs TRBV19 and TRBJ2-5, with TRBD2 matching over 11 bases. The V segment lost 4 bases and the J segment 7 bases; nucleotides outside the gene matches: 5. From germline, CDR1 is LNHDA and CDR2 SQIVND (reference sequence). CDR3 length: 14 residues. This CDR3 is CASSTTSGAGTQYF. DNA for the CDR3: TGTGCCAGTAGTACGACTAGCGGGGCGGGGACCCAGTACTTC.

The CDR3 loop reads CASRGTQGTEAFF. CDR3 DNA: TGTGCCAGTCGTGGGACACAGGGGACTGAAGCTTTCTTT. The genes are TRBV19 and TRBJ1-1; TRBD1 matches 7 bases. Unmatched junction bases numbered 8, after V lost 8 bases and J lost 5 bases. Germline CDR1 LNHDA, CDR2 SQIVND (reference sequence). The length of the CDR3 is 13 residues.

The chain combines TRBV6-4 with TRBJ1-1; 10 nucleotides line up with TRBD1. This CDR3 has 15 amino acids. After removal of 6 bases from V and 3 bases from J, the junction contained 7 bases not matched to a gene. CDR1 is MRHNA, CDR2 SNTAGT, per germline. Here the CDR3 DNA reads TGTGCCAGCAGAGCACTCGGGACAGGGGACACTGAAGCTTTCTTT. Residues: CASRALGTGDTEAFF.

This chain joins TRBV6-5 and TRBJ1-4, with a tentative D call TRBD1 (6 bases). The germline V gene encodes CDR1 MNHEY and CDR2 SVGAGI. Trimming took off 6 bases at V and 0 bases at J, with 11 bases between the two ends. This CDR3 comprises 15 residues. The chain's CDR3 is CASREGVATNEKLFF. The CDR3 DNA follows: TGTGCCAGCAGAGAGGGGGTTGCAACTAATGAAAAACTGTTTTTT.

This chain links TRBV10-1 with TRBJ2-3, with D unresolved. Germline V gene sequence: CDR1 WNHNN, CDR2 SYGVQD (reference sequence). The CDR3 spans 15 residues. The germline V and J ends were trimmed by 8 bases and 1 base, with 16 bases remaining between them. The CDR3 region is CASRKSTSGTDTQYF. The CDR3 DNA reads TGCGCCAGCCGTAAATCGACTTCAGGCACAGATACGCAGTATTTT.

This clone has only a few counts. The CDR3 protein is CASRGLANTDTQYF. CDR3 nucleotides: TGTGCCAGTAGGGGACTAGCGAACACAGATACGCAGTATTTT. The V call is TRBV19, the J call TRBJ2-3; 10 nucleotides align to TRBD2. Per germline, CDR1 LNHDA and CDR2 SQIVND (reference sequence). The V and J ends lost 6 bases and 2 bases, in that order; junction bases with no gene match: 2. The CDR3 has 14 residues.

The rearrangement joins TRBV30 to TRBJ1-2; TRBD1 is a possible D gene (5 bases). Between the trimmed V and J ends, which lost 3 bases and 8 bases, there was a span of 16 bases. Germline CDR1 is GTSNPN and CDR2 is SVGIG (reference sequence). The CDR3 contains 13 residues. The CDR3 reads CAWRGGLYIGYTF. The CDR3 region has the DNA TGTGCCTGGAGGGGGGGACTCTATATAGGCTACACCTTC.

This chain connects TRBV29-1 to TRBJ1-1; D uncertain. Per germline, CDR1 SQVTM and CDR2 ANQGSEA. CDR3 length: 13 amino acids. The germline V and J ends were trimmed by 7 bases and 1 base, with 13 bases remaining between them. The CDR3, as DNA: TGCAGCGCAACCCCCAGAGGGAACACTGAAGCTTTCTTT. Encoded protein: CSATPRGNTEAFF.

The rearrangement joins TRBV11-2 to TRBJ2-7, with TRBD1 as a possible D gene (6 bases). V lost 8 bases, J lost 2 bases, and 13 bases lay in between. CDR3 length: 13 residues. The germline V gene encodes CDR1 SGHAT and CDR2 FQNNGV. Written as DNA, the CDR3 is TGTGCCAGCGACCGGGACATGACCTACGAGCAGTACTTC. It encodes CASDRDMTYEQYF.